These 3 T cell receptor beta chains came from one sample sequenced in a study of blood T cell repertoires in COVID-19. Profiled with immunoSEQ multiplex PCR; TCRdb holds only in-frame clones, not every one. The profile shows about 240,000 clones, around 86% of them singletons. Sequenced: PBMCs or T cells enriched from blood (not recorded which). These receptors were taken from a woman between 40 and 50 years old with acute COVID-19.

The chain recombines TRBV29-1 with TRBJ2-7, with 7 nucleotides matching TRBD1. CDR1 is SQVTM and CDR2 is ANQGSEA in the germline V gene. V dropped 4 bases and J dropped 5; count of bases not matched to a gene: 8. The CDR3 has 13 amino acids. CDR3 loop: CSVAQGVADEQYF. The DNA for the CDR3 is TGCAGCGTTGCCCAGGGGGTAGCCGACGAGCAGTACTTC.

The V and J genes are TRBV4-1 and TRBJ2-5, with TRBD2 matching 14 bases. V shed 0 bases, J shed 5 bases, and the junction held 5 bases outside the gene matches. Germline-derived CDR1 and CDR2 are MGHRA and YSYEKL. This CDR3 contains 17 residues. The CDR3 DNA reads TGCGCCAGCAGCCAAGAGACTAGCGGGAGGGCCAGGGAGACCCAGTACTTC. Translation gives CASSQETSGRARETQYF.

The chain carries TRBV5-1 and TRBJ2-2; 10 positions match TRBD1. The J segment lost 4 bases and the V segment lost 4 bases, leaving 13 bases of the junction unmatched. This CDR3 comprises 18 residues. Looked up from germline, CDR1 is SGHRS and CDR2 is YFSETQ. DNA for the CDR3: TGCGCCAGCAGCCCCGAGTACCGGGACAGGGGACCCACCGGGGAGCTGTTTTTT. It codes for CASSPEYRDRGPTGELFF.